This TCR beta chain is drawn from a study of blood T cell repertoires in COVID-19. Turning to the study itself: In each case, the material was cDNA or gDNA derived from T cells, B-cell-depleted T cells, or PBMCs.

Residents of 24 US areas, aged roughly 18 to 89 years, made up the participants. Some clones are missing from TCRdb's copy, which holds only in-frame ones; the method was immunoSEQ multiplex PCR. The top ten clones hold 1.9% of a sample with around 330,000 clones, 85% of them seen once. The sequenced material came from PBMCs or T cells enriched from blood (not recorded which). The receptor's source is a woman aged 30 to 39 who had been exposed to COVID-19.

The CDR3 loop is CASSQEGANYNEQFF. CDR3 bases: TGTGCCAGCAGCCAAGAAGGGGCTAACTACAATGAGCAGTTCTTC. J is TRBJ2-1 and V is TRBV3-1 (or the pseudogene TRBV3-2), with a tentative D call TRBD1 (5 bases). V was cut by 0 bases and J by 3 bases, with 9 bases left in between. The CDR3 has 15 amino acids. Per the germline V gene, CDR1 is LGHDT and CDR2 is YNNKEL (reference sequence).